A single sample is the source of the 5 T cell receptor beta chains below, sequenced in a study of molecular identifiers for immune sequencing clone quantification. TCRdb re-called the PCR reads with MiXCR, one entry per CDR3 protein. The sample contains about 63,000 distinct CDR3 sequences, about 20% of which appear only once. Material: naive CD8+ T cells from blood, with Jurkat cell RNA spiked in. Subset indicated: FACS-sorted CD8+CD4-CCR7+CD45RA+ naive T cells. The receptors stem from a human donor in good health. Some libraries in this study had Jurkat cell RNA spiked in.

This clonotype showed up just a few times. This chain connects TRBV4-1 to TRBJ2-7, with TRBD2 identical over 10 bases. The CDR3 length is 19 residues. Looked up from germline, CDR1 is MGHRA and CDR2 is YSYEKL. The junction had 14 bases not matched to a gene; V was cut back by 1 base and J by 2 bases. CDR3 amino acids: CASSQAYQPLAGDPYEQYF. The CDR3 region has the DNA TGCGCCAGCAGCCAAGCCTATCAACCCCTAGCGGGAGACCCCTACGAGCAGTACTTC.

This clonotype came up many times. The chain employs TRBV7-2 and TRBJ1-1; D might be TRBD1 (6 bases). CDR1 is SGHTA and CDR2 is FQGNSA in the germline V gene. CDR3 length: 14 residues. V was clipped by 0 bases and J by 1 base, with 6 bases between them. The CDR3 coding sequence is TGTGCCAGCAGCTTAGCAGGGGGGAACACTGAAGCTTTCTTT. This translates into CASSLAGGNTEAFF.

This clonotype was seen only a few times. With a much larger clone just one base away, this may be a read error. The genes are TRBV27 and TRBJ1-5, with D tentatively TRBD1 (5 bases). V shed 4 bases and J shed 5 bases, with 9 bases lying between them. This CDR3 is 13 amino acids long. Germline V gives CDR1 MNHEY, CDR2 SMNVEV (reference sequence). DNA of the CDR3: TGTGCCAGCAGTTATGGGGGGGATCAGCCCCAGCATTTT. The encoded protein is CASSYGGDQPQHF.

V gene TRBV19 combines with J gene TRBJ2-7; 7 bases align to TRBD1. V lost 7 bases, J lost 6 bases, and 9 bases stayed unmatched. In germline, CDR1 is LNHDA, CDR2 SQIVND (reference sequence). The CDR3 totals 13 residues. The CDR3, as DNA: TGTGCCAGTATGGGGACAGTTGAGTCCGAGCAGTACTTC. Amino acid sequence: CASMGTVESEQYF. The full variable domain, with the rest looked up from reference TRBV19 and TRBJ2-7, is DGGITQSPKYLFRKEGQNVTLSCEQNLNHDAMYWYRQDPGQGLRLIYYSQIVNDFQKGDIAEGYSVSREKKESFPLTVTSAQKNPTAFYLCASMGTVESEQYFGPGTRLTVT.

About this clonotype itself: A much larger clone lies a single base off, so this may be a read error. V and J are TRBV28 and TRBJ2-2; D might be TRBD2 (5 bases). Trimming removed 4 bases from V and 6 bases from J, with 15 bases in between. The CDR3 consists of 15 residues. The germline V gene encodes CDR1 MDHEN and CDR2 SYDVKM. CDR3 DNA: TGTGCCAGCAGTTCGAACCGGGCCGGGGCCGGGGAGCTGTTTTTT. Protein: CASSSNRAGAGELFF.